The T cell receptor beta chain described here comes from a study of spatial heterogeneity in lung cancer. Indicated time point: blood at routine non-recurrence follow-up after resection. Frozen PBMC, nontumor lung or tumor provided whole RNA, which was sequenced unsorted. CDR1 and CDR2 from the germline V gene are KGHSH and LQKENI. The CDR3 extends over 12 amino acids. MiXCR, run by TCRdb on the 5' RACE reads, gives a single entry per CDR3 protein. Among more than 30,000 distinct CDR3 sequences listed, roughly 10% were seen once. This clonotype was found many times. The chain carries TRBV18 and TRBJ2-2, with TRBD1 identical over 7 bases. This receptor was identified in a female donor with early-stage non-small cell lung cancer. The sequencing used PBMCs, collected at follow-up. The CDR3 bases are TGTTCTGGGACAGATAACACCGGGGAGCTGTTTTTT. It codes for CSGTDNTGELFF.